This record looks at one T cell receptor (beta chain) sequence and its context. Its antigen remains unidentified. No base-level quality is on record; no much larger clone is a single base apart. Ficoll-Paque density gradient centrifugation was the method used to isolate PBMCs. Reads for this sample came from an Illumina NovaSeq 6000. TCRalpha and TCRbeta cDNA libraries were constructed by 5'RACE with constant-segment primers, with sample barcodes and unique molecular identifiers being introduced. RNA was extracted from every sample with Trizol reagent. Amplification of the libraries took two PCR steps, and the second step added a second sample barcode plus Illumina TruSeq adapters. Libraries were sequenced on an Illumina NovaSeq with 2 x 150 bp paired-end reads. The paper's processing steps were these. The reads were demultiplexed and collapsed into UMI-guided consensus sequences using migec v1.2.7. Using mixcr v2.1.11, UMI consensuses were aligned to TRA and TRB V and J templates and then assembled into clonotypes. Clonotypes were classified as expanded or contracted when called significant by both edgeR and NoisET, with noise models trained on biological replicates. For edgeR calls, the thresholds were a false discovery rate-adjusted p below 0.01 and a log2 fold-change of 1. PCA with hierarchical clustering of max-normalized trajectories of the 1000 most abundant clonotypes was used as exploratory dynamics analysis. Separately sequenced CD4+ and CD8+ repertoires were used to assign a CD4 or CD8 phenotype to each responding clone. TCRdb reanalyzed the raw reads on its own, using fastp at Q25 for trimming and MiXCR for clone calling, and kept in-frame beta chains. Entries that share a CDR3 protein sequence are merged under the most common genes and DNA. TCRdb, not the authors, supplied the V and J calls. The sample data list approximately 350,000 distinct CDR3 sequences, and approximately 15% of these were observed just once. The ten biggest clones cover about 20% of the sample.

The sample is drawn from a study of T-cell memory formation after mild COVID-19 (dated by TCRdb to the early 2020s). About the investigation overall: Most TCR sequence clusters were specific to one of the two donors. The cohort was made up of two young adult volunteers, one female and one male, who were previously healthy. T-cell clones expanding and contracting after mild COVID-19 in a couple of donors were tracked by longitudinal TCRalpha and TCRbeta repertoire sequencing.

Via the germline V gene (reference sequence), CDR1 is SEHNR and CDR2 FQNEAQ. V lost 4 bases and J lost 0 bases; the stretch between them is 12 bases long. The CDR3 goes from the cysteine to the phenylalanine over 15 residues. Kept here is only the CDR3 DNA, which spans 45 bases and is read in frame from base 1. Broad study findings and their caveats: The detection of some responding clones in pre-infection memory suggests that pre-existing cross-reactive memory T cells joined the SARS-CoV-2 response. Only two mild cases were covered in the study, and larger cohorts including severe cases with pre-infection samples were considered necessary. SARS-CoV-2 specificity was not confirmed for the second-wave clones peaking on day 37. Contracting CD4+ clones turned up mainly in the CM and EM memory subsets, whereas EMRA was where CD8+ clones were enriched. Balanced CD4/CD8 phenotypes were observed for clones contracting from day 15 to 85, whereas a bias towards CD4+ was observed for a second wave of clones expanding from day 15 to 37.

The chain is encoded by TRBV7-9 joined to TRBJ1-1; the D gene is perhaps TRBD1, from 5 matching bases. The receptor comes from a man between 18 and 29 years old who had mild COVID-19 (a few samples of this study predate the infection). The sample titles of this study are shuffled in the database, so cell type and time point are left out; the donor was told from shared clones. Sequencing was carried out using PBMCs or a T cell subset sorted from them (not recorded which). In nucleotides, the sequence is TGTGCCAGCAGCTCAAAGGGGTTTATGAACACTGAAGCTTTCTTT. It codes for CASSSKGFMNTEAFF.